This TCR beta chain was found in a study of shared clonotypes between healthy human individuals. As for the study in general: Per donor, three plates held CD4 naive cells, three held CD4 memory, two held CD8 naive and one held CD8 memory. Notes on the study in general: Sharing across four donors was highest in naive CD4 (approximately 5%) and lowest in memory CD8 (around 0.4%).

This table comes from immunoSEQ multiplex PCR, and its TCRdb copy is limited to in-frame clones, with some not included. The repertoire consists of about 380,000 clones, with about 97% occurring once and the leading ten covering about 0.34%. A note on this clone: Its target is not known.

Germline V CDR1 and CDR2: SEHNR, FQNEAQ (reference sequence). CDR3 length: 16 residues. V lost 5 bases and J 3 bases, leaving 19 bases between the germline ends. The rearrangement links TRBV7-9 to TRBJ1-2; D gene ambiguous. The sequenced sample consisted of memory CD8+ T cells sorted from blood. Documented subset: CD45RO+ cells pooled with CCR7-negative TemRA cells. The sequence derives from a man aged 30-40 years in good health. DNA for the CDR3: TGTGCCAGCAGCCCCCTATTTCTAGACGGGCACTATGGCTACACCTTC. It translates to CASSPLFLDGHYGYTF.